The sequence of this T cell receptor (beta chain) was determined in a study of cytomegalovirus exposure and HLA in healthy donors. The donors were part of the roughly 120-subject validation cohort, which stood apart from the roughly 670-subject first cohort. Using immunoSEQ multiplex PCR, the repertoire was profiled, and TCRdb retains in-frame clones only, with some absent. Here the sample spans 150,000 to 200,000 clones, around four fifths being singletons. Study conclusions and caveats: Both high specificity and high sensitivity reportedly marked the classifier's diagnosis of cytomegalovirus status. The study listed approximately 170 cytomegalovirus-associated TCR beta chains. Later, an analysis found that TCR clusters from the first cohort tended to co-occur in the roughly 120 validation repertoires.

The CDR3 has 14 residues. Deletions cut 5 bases from V and 3 bases from J, with 11 bases between. Germline V gives CDR1 SGHTA, CDR2 FQGNSA. This clone was found once. Its antigen is unidentified. The receptor comes from a man aged 25 to 40 in good health and CMV-seropositive. The rearrangement uses TRBV7-2 and TRBJ1-5; a weak D match, TRBD1 (6 bases). Material: PBMCs. The CDR3, as DNA: TGTGCCAGCAGCGTTGGGACATACAATCAGCCCCAGCATTTT. It is translated as CASSVGTYNQPQHF.